The rows below give T cell receptor beta chains drawn from one sample of a study of T cell changes during pregnancy in multiple sclerosis. TCRdb keeps only in-frame clones here, not all; method: immunoSEQ multiplex PCR. The sample includes about 130,000 clones, about 96% of them seen just once. Sequences were derived from peripheral blood, sampled after pregnancy. Receptors originate from a female donor with multiple sclerosis, enrolled in a pregnancy study. Both conserved end residues are part of each CDR3. The order of the fields is J gene, V gene, D gene, clone size, CDR3 DNA, CDR3 protein. D genes are given only for firm matches. Rows may omit the clone size; those that give it use once, few, many or a size class.

j_gene: TRBJ2-2
v_gene: TRBV6-1
d_gene: NA
abundance: once
CDR3nt: TGTGCCAGCTGGCCGCCCAACACCGGGGAGCTGTTTTTT
CDR3aa: CASWPPNTGELFF

j_gene: TRBJ2-1
v_gene: TRBV16
d_gene: TRBD2
abundance: NA
CDR3nt: TGTGCCAGCAGCCAATCAGAACTAGCGGCCTACAATGAGCAGTTCTTC
CDR3aa: CASSQSELAAYNEQFF

j_gene: TRBJ2-1
v_gene: TRBV6-4
d_gene: TRBD1
abundance: NA
CDR3nt: TGTGCCAGCAGTCATTACAGGGGCCATGAGCAGTTCTTC
CDR3aa: CASSHYRGHEQFF

j_gene: TRBJ2-1
v_gene: TRBV28
d_gene: TRBD2
abundance: NA
CDR3nt: TGTGCCAGCAGTTTAGGGACTAGCTCCTACAATGAGCAGTTCTTC
CDR3aa: CASSLGTSSYNEQFF

j_gene: TRBJ2-4
v_gene: TRBV7-8
d_gene: TRBD1
abundance: NA
CDR3nt: TGTGCCAGCAGCTTAGGGACAGGGTTGCTTAACATTCAGTACTTC
CDR3aa: CASSLGTGLLNIQYF

j_gene: TRBJ1-2
v_gene: TRBV28
d_gene: TRBD1
abundance: NA
CDR3nt: TGTGCCAGCAGTTCGACAGGGCTCGGCTACACCTTC
CDR3aa: CASSSTGLGYTF

j_gene: TRBJ1-4
v_gene: TRBV7-8
d_gene: NA
abundance: NA
CDR3nt: TGTGCCAGCAGCCCCCGCAGGGGCCAGGCTAATGAAAAACTGTTTTTT
CDR3aa: CASSPRRGQANEKLFF

j_gene: TRBJ1-5
v_gene: TRBV9
d_gene: TRBD1
abundance: NA
CDR3nt: TGTGCCAGCAGCTCGGCATCGGGACAGGCAAATAGCAATCAGCCCCAGCATTTT
CDR3aa: CASSSASGQANSNQPQHF

j_gene: TRBJ1-1
v_gene: TRBV16
d_gene: NA
abundance: NA
CDR3nt: TGTGCCAGTGCTAACAGGCCTGACGCTTTCTTT
CDR3aa: CASANRPDAFF

j_gene: TRBJ2-7
v_gene: TRBV6-6
d_gene: NA
abundance: NA
CDR3nt: TGTGCCAGCAGCCCCCAGGGGGAGCAGTACTTC
CDR3aa: CASSPQGEQYF

j_gene: TRBJ2-5
v_gene: TRBV11-3
d_gene: TRBD1
abundance: NA
CDR3nt: TGTGCCAGCAGCTTAGGACAGGGACCCCTACAAGAGACCCAGTACTTC
CDR3aa: CASSLGQGPLQETQYF